This T cell receptor beta chain was captured by sequencing in a study of T cell changes during pregnancy in multiple sclerosis. This clone was recorded only once. CDR1 and CDR2 (germline): LGHNA, YSLEER. The CDR3 covers 15 residues. V lost 0 bases to trimming and J lost 5 bases, with 13 bases between them. The protocol was immunoSEQ multiplex PCR, while the TCRdb copy is restricted to in-frame clones and leaves out a portion. The repertoire holds fewer than 45,000 clones, with approximately 90% as singletons. This chain connects TRBV4-3 to TRBJ2-5; D might be TRBD2 (7 bases). The material sequenced was CD8+ T cells from peripheral blood mononuclear cells, taken after pregnancy. The receptor was isolated from a female donor in good health, enrolled as a control in a pregnancy study. This CDR3 is CASSQEGGAGETQYF. CDR3 DNA sequence: TGCGCCAGCAGCCAAGAGGGGGGGGCTGGGGAGACCCAGTACTTC.